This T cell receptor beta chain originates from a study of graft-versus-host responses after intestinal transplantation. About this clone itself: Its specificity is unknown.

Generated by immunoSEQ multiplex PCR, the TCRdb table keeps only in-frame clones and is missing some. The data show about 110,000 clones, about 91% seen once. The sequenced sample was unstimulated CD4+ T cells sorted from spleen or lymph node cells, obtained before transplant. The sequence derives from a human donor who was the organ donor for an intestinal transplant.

The CDR3 spells CASMDRRRTEAFF. The CDR3 nucleotides read TGTGCCAGTATGGACAGAAGACGAACTGAAGCTTTCTTT. V usage is TRBV19 and J usage is TRBJ1-1, with D possibly being TRBD1 (6 bases). Germline loops: CDR1 LNHDA, CDR2 SQIVND (reference sequence). This CDR3 contains 13 residues. Trimming took off 7 bases at V and 5 bases at J, with 14 bases between the two ends.